These T cell receptor beta chains were read from a single sample in a study of tumor-infiltrating lymphocytes in glioblastoma multiforme. TCRdb used MiXCR to reprocess the multiplex PCR reads, holding one entry per CDR3 protein. The sample records 9,500 to 13,000 distinct CDR3 sequences, roughly two thirds being singletons. Sequencing was done on a sample of brain tumor tissue. Every receptor here comes from a male donor with glioblastoma. Each CDR3 is given with its conserved first and last residue. A D gene is named only where the DNA matches it firmly. Expanded clones get a size class; other rows say once, few or many, or leave the size out.

size,V,J,length,D,DNA,CDR3
.,TRBV28,TRBJ2-1,16,TRBD2,TGTGCCAGCAGTTTGACCACTAGCGGGACCTACAATGAGCAGTTCTTC,CASSLTTSGTYNEQFF
medium-sized,TRBV6-1,TRBJ2-7,14,.,TGTGCCAGCAGTGAAGCGGTATTCTCCTACGAGCAGTACTTC,CASSEAVFSYEQYF
.,TRBV12-3/TRBV12-4,TRBJ2-5,15,TRBD1,TGTGCAAGCAGGACCACAGGGGAAGGTGGAAAGACCCAGTACTTC,CASRTTGEGGKTQYF
few,TRBV20-1,TRBJ2-3,14,.,TGCAGTGCTAGAGATGCGGCAGGCACAGATACGCAGTATTTT,CSARDAAGTDTQYF
.,TRBV6-2/TRBV6-3,TRBJ1-6,12,.,TGTGCCAGCAGTTATTCGGTGGGACCCCTCCACTTT,CASSYSVGPLHF
.,TRBV6-5,TRBJ2-3,14,TRBD2,TGTGCCAGCAGTTTGACTAGCAGAGGAGATACGCAGTATTTT,CASSLTSRGDTQYF
few,TRBV4-1,TRBJ2-2,17,TRBD2,TGCGCCAGCAGCCAAGATTGGCCAGCGGGGGTCACCGGGGAGCTGTTTTTT,CASSQDWPAGVTGELFF
medium-sized,TRBV20-1,TRBJ2-7,14,TRBD2,TGCAGTGCTAAGGGACTAGCGGGGACCTACGAGCAGTACTTC,CSAKGLAGTYEQYF
many,TRBV5-4,TRBJ2-3,14,.,TGTGCCAGCAAATCCAGACAGAGCACAGATACGCAGTATTTT,CASKSRQSTDTQYF
.,TRBV19,TRBJ2-7,13,TRBD1,TGTGCCAGCAGTAAGGACAGGAACTACGAGCAGTACTTC,CASSKDRNYEQYF
once,TRBV29-1,TRBJ1-1,13,.,TGCGGCGTTGATAGTCCAGAGAGCACTGAAGCTTTCTTT,CGVDSPESTEAFF
many,TRBV24-1,TRBJ2-1,14,.,TGTGCCACCAGTGGAGCGGGCATCTTTAATGAGCAGTTCTTC,CATSGAGIFNEQFF
many,TRBV4-1,TRBJ1-2,15,.,TGCGCCAGCAGCCAAGATCCGTTAGCTAACTATGGCTACACCTTC,CASSQDPLANYGYTF
.,TRBV29-1,TRBJ2-5,13,TRBD1,TGCAGCATTGAGGGACAGGGGGGAGAGACCCAGCACTTC,CSIEGQGGETQHF
once,TRBV29-1,TRBJ1-1,14,.,TGCAGCGTTGAAGATGGGACGCGGTTAACTGAAGCTTTCTTT,CSVEDGTRLTEAFF
.,TRBV20-1,TRBJ2-7,13,TRBD1,TGTAGTGCTAGCCCTGGGACAGCCTTTGAGCAGTACTTC,CSASPGTAFEQYF
.,TRBV11-1,TRBJ1-1,13,.,TGTGCCAGCAGCTTCACAGCGAACGCTGAAGCTTTCTTT,CASSFTANAEAFF
.,TRBV10-1,TRBJ2-1,11,.,TGCGCCAGCAAAGGCGGAAATGAGCAGTTCTTC,CASKGGNEQFF
.,TRBV20-1,TRBJ2-1,13,.,TGCAGTGCTAGACCGACAGCCTACAATGAGCAGTTCTTC,CSARPTAYNEQFF
medium-sized,TRBV5-6,TRBJ2-5,16,TRBD2,TGTGCCAGCAGCTTGGTGGTAGCGGGGTACCAAGAGACCCAGTACTTC,CASSLVVAGYQETQYF
.,TRBV20-1,TRBJ2-7,14,TRBD2,TGCAGTGCTTGCCGACTAGCGGGACTCTACGAGCAGTACTTC,CSACRLAGLYEQYF
.,TRBV6-5,TRBJ2-7,14,TRBD1,TGTACCAGCAGTTCGGACAGGGGCTCCTACGTGCAGTACTTC,CTSSSDRGSYVQYF